The table lists the clone carrying this T cell receptor (beta chain) with a few counts. One entry per CDR3 protein results from TCRdb running MiXCR on the 5' RACE reads. The sample holds some 71,000 distinct CDR3 sequences, approximately 10% seen once. CDR1 and CDR2 (germline): DFQATT, SNEGSKA (reference sequence). The CDR3 sequence is 14 residues long. V was clipped by 1 base and J by 6 bases, with 15 bases between them. The sample belongs to a study of early T cells in non-severe SARS-CoV-2 infection. The TCR was taken from an adult who was a healthcare worker with PCR-confirmed SARS-CoV-2 infection or an uninfected control (not recorded which). This material consisted of whole blood, taken at baseline. This chain links TRBV20-1 with TRBJ1-2, with D maybe TRBD1 (5 bases). The CDR3 nucleotides read TGCAGTGCTAGAGTCCGCGGCAGGGAGGATGGCTACACCTTC. Its translation: CSARVRGREDGYTF.